Here is one T cell receptor (beta chain) with its context. The sample belongs to a study of T cell repertoires in aging, cancer and after chemotherapy. The template was genomic DNA from peripheral blood, not RNA. A mixed TRB-A/B primer pool amplified rearranged TRB by multiplex touch-down PCR. Via MiXCR, TCRdb re-called the multiplex PCR reads, giving one row per CDR3 protein. The sample contains approximately 13,000 distinct CDR3 sequences, less than 25% of which appear only once. The germline V gene encodes CDR1 SGHRS and CDR2 YFSETQ. V lost 3 bases and J 1 base, leaving 9 bases between the germline ends. The CDR3 sequence is 14 residues long.

The chain is built from TRBV5-1 and TRBJ2-3; the D gene is possibly TRBD2 (6 bases). This TCR was recovered from a human donor in good health. Sequenced input: blood. The CDR3 protein is CASSWGGGTDTQYF. The CDR3 DNA is TGCGCCAGCAGCTGGGGCGGGGGCACAGATACGCAGTATTTT. Looking up the rest from reference TRBV5-1 and TRBJ2-3 gives the full variable domain: KAGVTQTPRYLIKTRGQQVTLSCSPISGHRSVSWYQQTPGQGLQFLFEYFSETQRNKGNFPGRFSGRQFSNSRSEMNVSTLELGDSALYLCASSWGGGTDTQYFGPGTRLTVL.